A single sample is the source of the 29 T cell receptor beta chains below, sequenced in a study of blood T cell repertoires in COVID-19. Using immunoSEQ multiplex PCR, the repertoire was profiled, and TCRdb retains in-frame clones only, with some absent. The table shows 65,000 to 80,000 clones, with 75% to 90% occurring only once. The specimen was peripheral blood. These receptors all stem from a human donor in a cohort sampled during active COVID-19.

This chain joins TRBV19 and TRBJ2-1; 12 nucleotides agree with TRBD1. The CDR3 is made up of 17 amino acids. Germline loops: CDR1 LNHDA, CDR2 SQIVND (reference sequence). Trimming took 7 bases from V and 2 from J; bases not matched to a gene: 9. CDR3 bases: TGTGCCAGTACCACCGGGACAGGGGGCTTCGCCTACAATGAGCAGTTCTTC. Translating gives CASTTGTGGFAYNEQFF.

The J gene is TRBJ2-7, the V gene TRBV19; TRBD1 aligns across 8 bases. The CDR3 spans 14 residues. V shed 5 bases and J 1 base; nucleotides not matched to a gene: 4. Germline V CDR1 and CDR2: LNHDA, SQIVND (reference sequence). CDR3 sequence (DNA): TGTGCCAGTAGTCCGCGACAGGGGTCCTACGAGCAGTACTTC. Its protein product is CASSPRQGSYEQYF.

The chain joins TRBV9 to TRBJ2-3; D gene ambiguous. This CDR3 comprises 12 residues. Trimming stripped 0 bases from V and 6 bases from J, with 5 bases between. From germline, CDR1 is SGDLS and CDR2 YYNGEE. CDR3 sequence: CASSVVEDTQYF. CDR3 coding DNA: TGTGCCAGCAGCGTAGTAGAGGATACGCAGTATTTT.

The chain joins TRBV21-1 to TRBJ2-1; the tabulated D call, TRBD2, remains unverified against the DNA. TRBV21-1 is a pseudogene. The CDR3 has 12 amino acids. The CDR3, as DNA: TGTGCCAGCAGCAGACTCCACAATGAGCAGTTCTTC. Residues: CASSRLHNEQFF.

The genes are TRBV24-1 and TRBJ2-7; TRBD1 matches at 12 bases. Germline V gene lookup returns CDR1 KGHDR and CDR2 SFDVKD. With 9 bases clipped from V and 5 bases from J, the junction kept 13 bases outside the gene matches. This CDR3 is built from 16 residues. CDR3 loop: CATRINPGQGANEQYF. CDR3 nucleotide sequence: TGTGCCACCCGAATTAATCCGGGACAGGGGGCTAACGAGCAGTACTTC.

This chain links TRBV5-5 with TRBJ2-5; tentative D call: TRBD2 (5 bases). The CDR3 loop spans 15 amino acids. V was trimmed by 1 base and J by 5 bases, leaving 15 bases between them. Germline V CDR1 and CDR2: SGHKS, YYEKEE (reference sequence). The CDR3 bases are TGTGCCAGCAGCTTGCCCTCGGACTCCCGCGAGACCCAGTACTTC. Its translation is CASSLPSDSRETQYF.

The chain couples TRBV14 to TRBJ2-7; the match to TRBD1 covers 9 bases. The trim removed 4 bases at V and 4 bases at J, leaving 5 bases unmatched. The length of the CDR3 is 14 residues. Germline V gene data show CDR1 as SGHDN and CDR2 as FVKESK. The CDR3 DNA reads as TGTGCCAGCAGCCGACCGGGACAGGGATACGAGCAGTACTTC. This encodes CASSRPGQGYEQYF. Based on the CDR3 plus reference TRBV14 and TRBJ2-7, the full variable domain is EAGVTQFPSHSVIEKGQTVTLRCDPISGHDNLYWYRRVMGKEIKFLLHFVKESKQDESGMPNNRFLAERTGGTYSTLKVQPAELEDSGVYFCASSRPGQGYEQYFGPGTRLTVT.

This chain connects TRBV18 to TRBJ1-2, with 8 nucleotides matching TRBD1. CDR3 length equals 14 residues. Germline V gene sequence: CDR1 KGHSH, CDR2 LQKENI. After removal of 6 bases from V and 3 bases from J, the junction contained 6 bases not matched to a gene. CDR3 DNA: TGTGCCAGCTCGCCGACAGGGGCTTACTATGGCTACACCTTC. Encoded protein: CASSPTGAYYGYTF. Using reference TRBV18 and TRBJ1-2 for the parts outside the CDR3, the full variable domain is NAGVMQNPRHLVRRRGQEARLRCSPMKGHSHVYWYRQLPEEGLKFMVYLQKENIIDESGMPKERFSAEFPKEGPSILRIQQVVRGDSAAYFCASSPTGAYYGYTFGSGTRLTVV.

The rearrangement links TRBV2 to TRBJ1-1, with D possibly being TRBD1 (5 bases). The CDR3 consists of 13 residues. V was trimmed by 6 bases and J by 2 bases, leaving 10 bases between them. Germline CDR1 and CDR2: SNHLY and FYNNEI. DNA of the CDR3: TGTGCCAGCAGCAGACAGCACAACACTGAAGCTTTCTTT. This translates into CASSRQHNTEAFF.

This CDR3 is CASTGVATEAFF. The CDR3 region has the DNA TGTGCCAGCACAGGGGTGGCCACTGAAGCTTTCTTT. The rearrangement links TRBV2 to TRBJ1-1; possibly TRBD1 for D (6 bases). Germline V gene lookup returns CDR1 SNHLY and CDR2 FYNNEI. The CDR3 totals 12 residues. Trimming removed 7 bases from V and 4 bases from J, with 10 bases in between.

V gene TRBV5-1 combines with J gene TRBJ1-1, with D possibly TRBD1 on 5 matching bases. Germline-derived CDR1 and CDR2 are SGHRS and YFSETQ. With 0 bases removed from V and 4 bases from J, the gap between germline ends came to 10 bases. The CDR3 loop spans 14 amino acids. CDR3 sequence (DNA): TGCGCCAGCAGCTTGGCCGGGAGGGGCACTGAAGCTTTCTTT. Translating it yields CASSLAGRGTEAFF.

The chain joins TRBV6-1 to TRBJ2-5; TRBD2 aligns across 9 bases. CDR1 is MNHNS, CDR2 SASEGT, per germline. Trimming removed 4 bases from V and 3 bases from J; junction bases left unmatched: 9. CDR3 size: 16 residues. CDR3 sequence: CASSGGRLAGEETQYF. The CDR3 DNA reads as TGTGCCAGCAGTGGAGGAAGGTTAGCGGGGGAAGAGACCCAGTACTTC.

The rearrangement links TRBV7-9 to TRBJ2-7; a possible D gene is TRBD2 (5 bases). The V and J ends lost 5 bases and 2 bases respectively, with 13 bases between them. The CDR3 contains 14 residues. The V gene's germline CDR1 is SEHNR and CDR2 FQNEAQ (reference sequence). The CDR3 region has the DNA TGTGCCAGCAGCCATAAGGACGGGACCTACGAGCAGTACTTC. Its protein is CASSHKDGTYEQYF.

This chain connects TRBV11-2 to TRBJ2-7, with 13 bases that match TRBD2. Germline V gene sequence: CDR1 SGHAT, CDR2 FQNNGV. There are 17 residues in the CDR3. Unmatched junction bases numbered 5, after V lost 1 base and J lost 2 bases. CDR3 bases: TGTGCCAGCAGCTTAGTTGGAACTAGCGGGGGGGCCTACGAGCAGTACTTC. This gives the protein CASSLVGTSGGAYEQYF.

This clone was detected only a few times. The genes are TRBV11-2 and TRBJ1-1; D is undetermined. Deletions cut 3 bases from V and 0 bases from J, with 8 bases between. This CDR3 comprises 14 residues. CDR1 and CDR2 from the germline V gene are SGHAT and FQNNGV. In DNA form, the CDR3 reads TGTGCCAGCAGCTTCCTGAGGCTGAACACTGAAGCTTTCTTT. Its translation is CASSFLRLNTEAFF.

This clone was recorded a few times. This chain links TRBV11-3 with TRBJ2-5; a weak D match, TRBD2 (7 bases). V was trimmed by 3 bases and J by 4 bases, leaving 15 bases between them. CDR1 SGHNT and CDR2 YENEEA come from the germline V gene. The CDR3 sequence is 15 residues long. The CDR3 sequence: CASSLGGGDGETQYF. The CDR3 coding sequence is TGTGCCAGCAGCTTGGGAGGGGGGGACGGAGAGACCCAGTACTTC.

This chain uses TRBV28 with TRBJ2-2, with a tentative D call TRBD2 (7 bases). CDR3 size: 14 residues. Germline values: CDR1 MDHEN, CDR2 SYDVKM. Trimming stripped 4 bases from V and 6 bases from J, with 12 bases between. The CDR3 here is CASSSWGGAGELFF. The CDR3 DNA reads TGTGCCAGCAGTTCTTGGGGGGGCGCCGGGGAGCTGTTTTTT.

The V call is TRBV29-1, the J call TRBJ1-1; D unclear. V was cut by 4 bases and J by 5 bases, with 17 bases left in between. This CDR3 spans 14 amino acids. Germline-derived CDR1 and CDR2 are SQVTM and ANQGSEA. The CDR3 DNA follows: TGCAGCGTTGGGGTAATGGTGGGCGAAACTGAAGCTTTCTTT. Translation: CSVGVMVGETEAFF.

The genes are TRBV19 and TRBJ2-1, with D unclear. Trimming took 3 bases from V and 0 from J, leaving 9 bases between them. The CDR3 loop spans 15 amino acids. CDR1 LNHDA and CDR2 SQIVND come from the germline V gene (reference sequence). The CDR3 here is CASSIQTGSYNEQFF. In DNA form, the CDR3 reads TGTGCCAGTAGTATTCAGACGGGCTCCTACAATGAGCAGTTCTTC.

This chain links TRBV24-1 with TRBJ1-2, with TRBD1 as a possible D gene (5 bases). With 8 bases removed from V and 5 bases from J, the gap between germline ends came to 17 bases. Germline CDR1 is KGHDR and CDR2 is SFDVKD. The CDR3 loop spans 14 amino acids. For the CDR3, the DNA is TGTGCCACCAATTGGGGGGGTCTACGGTATGGCTACACCTTC. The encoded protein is CATNWGGLRYGYTF.

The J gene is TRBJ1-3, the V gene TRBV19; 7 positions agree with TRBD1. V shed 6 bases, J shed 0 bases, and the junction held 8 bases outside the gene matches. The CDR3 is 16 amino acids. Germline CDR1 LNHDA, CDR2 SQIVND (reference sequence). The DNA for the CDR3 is TGTGCCAGTAGCCCAGGGGGAGTTAGCTCTGGAAACACCATATATTTT. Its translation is CASSPGGVSSGNTIYF.

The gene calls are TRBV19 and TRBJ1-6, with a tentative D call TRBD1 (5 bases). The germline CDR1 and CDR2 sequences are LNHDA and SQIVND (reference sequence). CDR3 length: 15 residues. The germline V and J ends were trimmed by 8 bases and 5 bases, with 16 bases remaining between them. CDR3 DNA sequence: TGTGCCAGTGGGGACTCAAGTCGAGATAATTCACCCCTCCACTTT. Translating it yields CASGDSSRDNSPLHF. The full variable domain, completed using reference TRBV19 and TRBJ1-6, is DGGITQSPKYLFRKEGQNVTLSCEQNLNHDAMYWYRQDPGQGLRLIYYSQIVNDFQKGDIAEGYSVSREKKESFPLTVTSAQKNPTAFYLCASGDSSRDNSPLHFGNGTRLTVT.

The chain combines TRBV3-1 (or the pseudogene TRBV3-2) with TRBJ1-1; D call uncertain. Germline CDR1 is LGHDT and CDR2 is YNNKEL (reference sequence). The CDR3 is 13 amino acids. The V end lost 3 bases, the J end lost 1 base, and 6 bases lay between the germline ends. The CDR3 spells CASSHVQNTEAFF. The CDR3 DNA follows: TGTGCCAGCAGCCACGTACAGAACACTGAAGCTTTCTTT.

In DNA form, the CDR3 reads TGTGCCAGCAGCCGGGGGGGAATTTCGGATACGCAGTATTTT. Translation gives CASSRGGISDTQYF. The chain joins TRBV7-9 to TRBJ2-3; TRBD2 matches 8 bases. The J segment lost 6 bases and the V segment lost 5 bases, leaving 7 bases of the junction unmatched. The V gene's germline CDR1 is SEHNR and CDR2 FQNEAQ (reference sequence). The CDR3 covers 14 residues. The full variable domain, completed using reference TRBV7-9 and TRBJ2-3, is DTGVSQNPRHKITKRGQNVTFRCDPISEHNRLYWYRQTLGQGPEFLTYFQNEAQLEKSRLLSDRFSAERPKGSFSTLEIQRTEQGDSAMYLCASSRGGISDTQYFGPGTRLTVL.

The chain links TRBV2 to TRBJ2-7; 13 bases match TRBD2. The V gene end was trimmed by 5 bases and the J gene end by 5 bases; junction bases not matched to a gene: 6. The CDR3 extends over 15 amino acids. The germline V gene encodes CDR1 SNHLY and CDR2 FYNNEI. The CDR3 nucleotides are TGTGCCAGCAGTCTGGGGACTAGCGGGGATCACGAGCAGTACTTC. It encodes CASSLGTSGDHEQYF.

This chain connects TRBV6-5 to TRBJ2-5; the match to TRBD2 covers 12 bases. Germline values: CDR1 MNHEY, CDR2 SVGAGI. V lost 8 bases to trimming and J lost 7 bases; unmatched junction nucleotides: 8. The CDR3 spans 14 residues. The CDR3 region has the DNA TGTGCCAGCCGGGGACTAGCGGGTCAGGGGACCCAGTACTTC. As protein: CASRGLAGQGTQYF.

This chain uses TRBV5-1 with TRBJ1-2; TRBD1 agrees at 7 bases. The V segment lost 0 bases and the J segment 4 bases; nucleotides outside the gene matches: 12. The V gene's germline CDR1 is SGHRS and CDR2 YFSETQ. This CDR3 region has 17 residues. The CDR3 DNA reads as TGCGCCAGCAGCTTGGAACCCACAGGGGTCGTCGTCTATGGCTACACCTTC. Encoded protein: CASSLEPTGVVVYGYTF.

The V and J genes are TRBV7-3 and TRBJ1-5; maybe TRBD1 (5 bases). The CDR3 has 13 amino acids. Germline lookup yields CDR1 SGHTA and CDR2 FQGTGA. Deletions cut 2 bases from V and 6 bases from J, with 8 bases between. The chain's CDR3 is CASSLDSLQPQHF. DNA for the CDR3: TGTGCCAGCAGCTTAGACAGTCTTCAGCCCCAGCATTTT.

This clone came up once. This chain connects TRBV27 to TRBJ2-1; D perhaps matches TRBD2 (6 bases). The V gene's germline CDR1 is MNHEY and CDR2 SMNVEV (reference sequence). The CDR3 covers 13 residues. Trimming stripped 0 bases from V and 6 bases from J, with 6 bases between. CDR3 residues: CASSLSGGNEQFF. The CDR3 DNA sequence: TGTGCCAGCAGTTTATCGGGGGGCAATGAGCAGTTCTTC.